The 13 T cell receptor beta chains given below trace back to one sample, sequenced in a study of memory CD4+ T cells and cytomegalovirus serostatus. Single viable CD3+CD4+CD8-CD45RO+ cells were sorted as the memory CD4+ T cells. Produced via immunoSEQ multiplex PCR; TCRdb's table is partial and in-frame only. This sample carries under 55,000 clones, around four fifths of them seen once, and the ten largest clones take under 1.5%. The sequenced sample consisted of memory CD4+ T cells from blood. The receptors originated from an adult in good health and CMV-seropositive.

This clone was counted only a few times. The CDR3 loop reads CASSDQGTEAFF. The CDR3 DNA reads TGTGCCAGCTCGGATCAGGGAACTGAAGCTTTCTTT. This rearrangement joins TRBV18 to TRBJ1-1, with D possibly TRBD1 on 5 matching bases. This CDR3 region has 12 residues. Trimming shortened V by 6 bases and J by 5 bases, and 10 bases separated the two germline ends. CDR1 and CDR2 from the germline V gene are KGHSH and LQKENI.

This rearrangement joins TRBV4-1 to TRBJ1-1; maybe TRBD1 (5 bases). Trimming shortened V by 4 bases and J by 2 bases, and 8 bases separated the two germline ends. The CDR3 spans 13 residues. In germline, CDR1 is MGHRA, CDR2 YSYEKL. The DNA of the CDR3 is TGCGCCAGCAGCCTAAGGGGAAACACTGAAGCTTTCTTT. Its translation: CASSLRGNTEAFF.

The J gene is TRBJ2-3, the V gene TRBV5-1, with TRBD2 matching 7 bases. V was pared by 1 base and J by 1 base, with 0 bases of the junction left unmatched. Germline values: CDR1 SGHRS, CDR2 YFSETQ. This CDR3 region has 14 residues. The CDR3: CASSLTSGTDTQYF. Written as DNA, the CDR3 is TGCGCCAGCAGCTTGACTAGCGGCACAGATACGCAGTATTTT.

CDR3 DNA sequence: TGTGCCAGCAGCTTGTTACAGGGTCCATCCTCCTACAATGAGCAGTTCTTC. Translation gives CASSLLQGPSSYNEQFF. The rearrangement links TRBV13 to TRBJ2-1; perhaps TRBD1 as D (6 bases). Trimming took 3 bases from V and 0 from J, leaving 15 bases between them. Germline loops: CDR1 PRHDT, CDR2 FYEKMQ (reference sequence). The CDR3 is made up of 17 amino acids.

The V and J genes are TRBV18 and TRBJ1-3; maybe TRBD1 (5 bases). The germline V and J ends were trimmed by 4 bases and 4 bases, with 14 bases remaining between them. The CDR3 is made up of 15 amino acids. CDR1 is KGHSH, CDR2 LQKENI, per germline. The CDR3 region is CASSRTPGRGNTIYF. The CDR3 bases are TGTGCCAGCTCACGGACCCCGGGACGGGGAAACACCATATATTTT.

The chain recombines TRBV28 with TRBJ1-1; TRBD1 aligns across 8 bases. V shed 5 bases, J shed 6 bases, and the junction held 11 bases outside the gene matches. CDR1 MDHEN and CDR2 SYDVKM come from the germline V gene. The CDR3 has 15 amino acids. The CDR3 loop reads CASSPHRQGSAEAFF. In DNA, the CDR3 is TGTGCCAGCAGTCCCCACCGACAGGGGTCGGCTGAAGCTTTCTTT. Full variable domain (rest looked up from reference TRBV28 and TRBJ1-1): DVKVTQSSRYLVKRTGEKVFLECVQDMDHENMFWYRQDPGLGLRLIYFSYDVKMKEKGDIPEGYSVSREKKERFSLILESASTNQTSMYLCASSPHRQGSAEAFFGQGTRLTVV.

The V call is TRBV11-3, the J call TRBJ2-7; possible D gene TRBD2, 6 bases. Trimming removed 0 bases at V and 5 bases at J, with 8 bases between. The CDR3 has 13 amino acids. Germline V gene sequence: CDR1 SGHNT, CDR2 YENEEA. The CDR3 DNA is TGTGCCAGCAGCTTAGACAGGGAGGACGAGCAGTACTTC. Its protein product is CASSLDREDEQYF.

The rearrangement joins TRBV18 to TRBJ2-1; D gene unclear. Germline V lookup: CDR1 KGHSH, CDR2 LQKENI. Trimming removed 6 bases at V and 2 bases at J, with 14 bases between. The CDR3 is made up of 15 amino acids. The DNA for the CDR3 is TGTGCCAGCTCCCGGGCCCAACAGACCTACAATGAGCAGTTCTTC. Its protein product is CASSRAQQTYNEQFF.

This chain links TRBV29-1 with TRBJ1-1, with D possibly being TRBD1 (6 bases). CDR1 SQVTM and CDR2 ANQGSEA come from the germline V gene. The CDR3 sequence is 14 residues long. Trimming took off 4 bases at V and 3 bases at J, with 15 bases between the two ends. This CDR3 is CSVGEGGGYTEAFF. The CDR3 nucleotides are TGCAGCGTTGGGGAAGGGGGGGGGTACACTGAAGCTTTCTTT.

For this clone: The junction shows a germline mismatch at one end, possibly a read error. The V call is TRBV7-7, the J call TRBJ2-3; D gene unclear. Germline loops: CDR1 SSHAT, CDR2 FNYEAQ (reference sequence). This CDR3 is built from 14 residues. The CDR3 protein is CASSSSYGGDTQYF. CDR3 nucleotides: TGTGCTAGCAGCTCCAGTTACGGTGGAGATACGCAGTATTTT.

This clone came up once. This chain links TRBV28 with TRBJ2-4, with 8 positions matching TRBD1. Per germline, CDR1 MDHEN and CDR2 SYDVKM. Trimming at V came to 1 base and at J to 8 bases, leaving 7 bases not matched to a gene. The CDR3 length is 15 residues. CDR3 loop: CASSLSGRGRHIQYF. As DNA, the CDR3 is TGTGCCAGCAGTTTATCGGGCAGGGGGCGACACATTCAGTACTTC. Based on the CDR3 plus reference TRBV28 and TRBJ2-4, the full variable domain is DVKVTQSSRYLVKRTGEKVFLECVQDMDHENMFWYRQDPGLGLRLIYFSYDVKMKEKGDIPEGYSVSREKKERFSLILESASTNQTSMYLCASSLSGRGRHIQYFGAGTRLSVL.

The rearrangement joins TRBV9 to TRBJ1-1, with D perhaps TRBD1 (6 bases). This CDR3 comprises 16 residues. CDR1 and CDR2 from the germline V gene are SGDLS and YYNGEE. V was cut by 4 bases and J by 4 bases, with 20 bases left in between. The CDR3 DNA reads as TGTGCCAGCAGCTCCTCCGGTAGGGGGACCAGCACTGAAGCTTTCTTT. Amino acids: CASSSSGRGTSTEAFF.

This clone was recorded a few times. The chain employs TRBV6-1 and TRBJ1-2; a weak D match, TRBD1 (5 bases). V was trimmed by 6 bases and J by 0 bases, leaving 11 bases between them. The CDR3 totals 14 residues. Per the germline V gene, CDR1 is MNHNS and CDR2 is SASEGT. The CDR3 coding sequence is TGTGCCAGCAGCCCAGGGTTTACTAACTATGGCTACACCTTC. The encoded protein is CASSPGFTNYGYTF.